A single sample gave rise to the 3 T cell receptor beta chains below, sequenced in a study of blood T cell repertoires in COVID-19. Only in-frame clones appear in the TCRdb table, and some are missing; sequencing was by immunoSEQ multiplex PCR. The sample contains about 170,000 clones, around 86% of which appear only once. Input material: peripheral blood. The receptors shown here come from a woman older than 75 with COVID-19, enrolled during active disease.

The chain combines TRBV28 with TRBJ1-6, with a weak D call TRBD1 (6 bases). This CDR3 comprises 14 residues. The germline gives CDR1 MDHEN, CDR2 SYDVKM. Trimming took 6 bases from V and 6 from J, leaving 12 bases between them. CDR3 in DNA: TGTGCCAGCAGGGGGGCACAGGGTAATTCACCCCTCCACTTT. Encoded protein: CASRGAQGNSPLHF.

The V and J genes are TRBV27 and TRBJ1-1, with D tentatively TRBD1 (5 bases). There are 17 residues in the CDR3. Germline CDR1 and CDR2: MNHEY and SMNVEV (reference sequence). V dropped 8 bases and J dropped 0 bases, with 22 bases sitting between them. CDR3 amino acids: CASHYGAAPTMNTEAFF. The CDR3 DNA is TGTGCCAGCCATTATGGGGCAGCACCCACCATGAACACTGAAGCTTTCTTT.

The chain links TRBV5-1 to TRBJ2-7; 7 nucleotides agree with TRBD1. From germline, CDR1 is SGHRS and CDR2 YFSETQ. The CDR3 runs to 14 residues. With 3 bases clipped from V and 2 bases from J, the junction kept 5 bases outside the gene matches. CDR3 region: CASSWGTVAYEQYF. The CDR3 DNA follows: TGCGCCAGCAGCTGGGGGACAGTCGCCTACGAGCAGTACTTC.